The rows below give T cell receptor beta chains drawn from one sample of a study of CD8+ T cells in alopecia areata. Profiled with immunoSEQ multiplex PCR; TCRdb holds only in-frame clones, not every one. The repertoire holds 75,000 to 100,000 clones, with roughly two fifths as singletons. Sequencing was performed on CD4+ T cells sorted from blood. These receptors were collected from a human donor with alopecia areata. Each CDR3 is given with its conserved first and last residue. D genes are given only for firm matches. The size field is filled for only some rows; it gives once, few, many or a size class.

NA,TRBV29-1,12,TRBJ1-1,NA,CSADSVNTEAFF,TGCAGCGCGGACAGCGTGAACACTGAAGCTTTCTTT
TRBD1,TRBV30,14,TRBJ2-1,NA,CAWSVGTGGNEQFF,TGTGCCTGGAGTGTCGGGACAGGGGGCAATGAGCAGTTCTTC
TRBD2,TRBV4-2,16,TRBJ2-1,NA,CASSQALAGGPNEQFF,TGTGCCAGCAGCCAAGCCCTAGCGGGGGGGCCCAATGAGCAGTTCTTC
TRBD1,TRBV5-1,15,TRBJ2-3,NA,CASSQQMTGPDTQYF,TGCGCCAGCAGCCAACAGATGACAGGGCCAGATACGCAGTATTTT
TRBD1,TRBV28,14,TRBJ2-3,NA,CASISQGSTDTQYF,TGTGCCAGCATCTCACAGGGGAGCACAGATACGCAGTATTTT
NA,TRBV7-9,17,TRBJ2-7,few,CASSGLTGDFYSYEQYF,TGTGCCAGCAGCGGCCTCACGGGGGACTTTTACTCCTACGAGCAGTACTTC
TRBD1,TRBV15,16,TRBJ2-1,NA,CATSRDLDRVHNEQFF,TGTGCCACCAGCAGAGATCTGGACAGGGTCCACAATGAGCAGTTCTTC
NA,TRBV2,13,TRBJ2-4,NA,CASSDTNGNIQYF,TGTGCCAGCAGTGACACGAATGGGAACATTCAGTACTTC
TRBD2,TRBV6-6,15,TRBJ2-5,NA,CASSRTSGNQETQYF,TGTGCCAGCAGTAGGACTAGCGGGAACCAAGAGACCCAGTACTTC
NA,TRBV19,15,TRBJ1-5,NA,CASSSDRYSNQPQHF,TGTGCCAGTAGTTCCGACAGATATAGCAATCAGCCCCAGCATTTT
NA,TRBV19,13,TRBJ2-5,many,CASTRGGMETQYF,TGTGCCAGTACTAGAGGAGGGATGGAGACCCAGTACTTC
TRBD2,TRBV7-3,18,TRBJ2-1,few,CASSPFSGASGGYNEQFF,TGTGCCAGCAGCCCATTCTCTGGGGCTAGCGGGGGGTACAATGAGCAGTTCTTC
NA,TRBV15,14,TRBJ2-2,few,CATSRDRVAGELFF,TGTGCCACCAGCAGAGACAGGGTCGCCGGGGAGCTGTTTTTT
NA,TRBV30,15,TRBJ1-4,NA,CAWSRTGVTNEKLFF,TGTGCCTGGAGTAGGACCGGGGTAACTAATGAAAAACTGTTTTTT
NA,TRBV6-5,13,TRBJ2-3,few,CASSPRDSDTQYF,TGTGCCAGCAGTCCCAGGGACTCAGATACGCAGTATTTT
NA,TRBV28,14,TRBJ2-1,NA,CASSLLSVYNEQFF,TGTGCCAGCAGTTTACTGTCGGTTTACAATGAGCAGTTCTTC
NA,TRBV5-1,14,TRBJ2-7,NA,CASSLVGRYYEQYF,TGCGCCAGCAGCTTGGTCGGCAGATACTACGAGCAGTACTTC
TRBD2,TRBV28,15,TRBJ2-7,few,CASSERDVLSYEQYF,TGTGCCAGCAGTGAGCGGGACGTACTCTCCTACGAGCAGTACTTC
NA,TRBV6-5,14,TRBJ2-6,few,CASVRGSGANVLTF,TGTGCCAGCGTGAGGGGTTCTGGGGCCAACGTCCTGACTTTC
NA,TRBV18,12,TRBJ2-5,NA,CASSPTQETQYF,TGTGCCAGCTCACCGACCCAAGAGACCCAGTACTTC
NA,TRBV18,14,TRBJ1-1,NA,CASSPPRSETEAFF,TGTGCCAGCTCACCACCTCGCTCCGAGACTGAAGCTTTCTTT
NA,TRBV14,14,TRBJ2-2,few,CASSQTRNTGELFF,TGTGCCAGCAGCCAGACGCGGAACACCGGGGAGCTGTTTTTT
TRBD1,TRBV5-1,15,TRBJ2-5,once,CASSLGGTGPETQYF,TGCGCCAGCAGCTTGGGGGGGACAGGCCCCGAGACCCAGTACTTC
TRBD1,TRBV27,13,TRBJ2-7,few,CASSLRPRDRGHF,TGTGCCAGCAGTTTACGGCCCCGGGACAGGGGGCACTTC
NA,TRBV4-3,13,TRBJ2-4,NA,CASSQDRGGGEHF,TGCGCCAGCAGCCAAGATCGAGGAGGGGGGGAGCACTTC
NA,TRBV5-1,13,TRBJ2-7,NA,CASSLDQRFEQYF,TGCGCCAGCAGCTTGGACCAGCGCTTCGAGCAGTACTTC
TRBD1,TRBV7-3,16,TRBJ2-7,few,CASSSLPGQGVSEQYF,TGTGCCAGCAGCTCTCTACCGGGACAGGGGGTTTCCGAGCAGTACTTC
NA,TRBV7-3,13,TRBJ1-1,NA,CASSVTGFTEAFF,TGTGCCAGCAGCGTGACAGGTTTCACTGAAGCTTTCTTT
TRBD1,TRBV5-1,14,TRBJ2-5,NA,CASRQGLGQETQYF,TGCGCCAGCCGACAGGGGTTGGGACAAGAGACCCAGTACTTC
NA,TRBV29-1,14,TRBJ1-3,few,CSVEDGRYGNTIYF,TGCAGCGTTGAAGACGGCAGATACGGAAACACCATATATTTT
TRBD1,TRBV30,14,TRBJ2-7,NA,CAWSVRTGGYEQYF,TGTGCCTGGAGTGTACGGACAGGGGGCTACGAGCAGTACTTC
NA,TRBV5-1,12,TRBJ2-7,NA,CASSFDNYEQYF,TGCGCCAGCTCCTTTGACAACTACGAGCAGTACTTC
NA,TRBV9,12,TRBJ1-2,NA,CASRTDLYGYTF,TGTGCCAGCCGGACGGACCTCTATGGCTACACCTTC
TRBD1,TRBV5-6,14,TRBJ1-4,NA,CASSNLGQHEKLFF,TGTGCCAGCAGCAATCTGGGACAGCATGAAAAACTGTTTTTT
TRBD2,TRBV9,15,TRBJ2-1,NA,CASSVHSGGHNEQFF,TGTGCCAGCAGCGTACATTCGGGGGGGCACAATGAGCAGTTCTTC
NA,TRBV7-2,14,TRBJ1-1,NA,CASSSDRMNTEAFF,TGTGCCAGCAGCTCGGACAGAATGAACACTGAAGCTTTCTTT
NA,TRBV5-1,15,TRBJ2-7,NA,CASSPFPPSSYEQYF,TGCGCCAGCAGCCCCTTCCCACCGAGCTCCTACGAGCAGTACTTC